The 18 T cell receptor beta chains below all came from one sample that was sequenced in a study of CD8+ T cells in alopecia areata. Treatment reported: oral pan-JAK inhibitor, 5-10 mg twice daily. Sequencing templates came from extracted RNA that was reverse transcribed into cDNA. Assay: immunoSEQ multiplex PCR; the TCRdb copy retains only in-frame clones and omits some. The sample records approximately 190,000 clones, roughly 60% being singletons. The material sequenced was CD4+ T cells sorted from blood, taken at week 24, from a patient treated with tofacitinib. Receptors were obtained from a human donor with alopecia areata.

The chain is built from TRBV5-1 and TRBJ1-5; 10 bases map to TRBD1. CDR3 size: 15 residues. CDR1 and CDR2 (germline): SGHRS, YFSETQ. Trimming at V came to 0 bases and at J to 7 bases, leaving 4 bases not matched to a gene. The CDR3: CASSLAGTGDQPQHF. DNA of the CDR3: TGCGCCAGCAGCTTGGCCGGGACAGGGGACCAGCCCCAGCATTTT.

This clone was picked up one time. The J gene is TRBJ1-4, the V gene TRBV6-5; no definite D call. The ends were cut back, 4 bases at V and 2 bases at J, with 8 bases in the middle. CDR3 length: 14 residues. Per the germline V gene, CDR1 is MNHEY and CDR2 is SVGAGI. The CDR3 protein is CASSFRATNEKLFF. In DNA form, the CDR3 reads TGTGCCAGCAGTTTTAGGGCGACTAATGAAAAACTGTTTTTT.

The chain joins TRBV5-1 to TRBJ2-7, with D possibly being TRBD1 (6 bases). Germline lookup yields CDR1 SGHRS and CDR2 YFSETQ. Between the trimmed V and J ends, which lost 4 bases and 0 bases, there was a span of 14 bases. The CDR3 loop spans 15 amino acids. The CDR3 sequence is CASSQKQGSSYEQYF. The CDR3 DNA follows: TGCGCCAGCAGCCAGAAACAGGGTAGCTCCTACGAGCAGTACTTC. The complete variable domain, with remaining parts taken from reference TRBV5-1 and TRBJ2-7, reads KAGVTQTPRYLIKTRGQQVTLSCSPISGHRSVSWYQQTPGQGLQFLFEYFSETQRNKGNFPGRFSGRQFSNSRSEMNVSTLELGDSALYLCASSQKQGSSYEQYFGPGTRLTVT.

This clone was seen a handful of times. This chain connects TRBV6-5 to TRBJ2-7; tentatively, D is TRBD1 or TRBD2 (5 bases each). The CDR3 loop spans 15 amino acids. Germline CDR1 reads MNHEY; CDR2 reads SVGAGI. V lost 0 bases, J lost 7 bases, and 16 bases lay in between. CDR3 sequence: CASSYSGTGLGEQYF. The CDR3 DNA follows: TGTGCCAGCAGTTACTCAGGGACGGGGTTGGGAGAGCAGTACTTC.

CDR3 bases: TGCGCCAGCAGCTGGCAGGGGAATAGCGGGGAGCTGTTTTTT. Translated: CASSWQGNSGELFF. This chain joins TRBV5-1 and TRBJ2-2; possible D gene TRBD1, 6 bases. The germline V and J ends were trimmed by 3 bases and 7 bases, with 13 bases remaining between them. The germline gives CDR1 SGHRS, CDR2 YFSETQ. The CDR3 runs to 14 residues. Based on the CDR3 plus reference TRBV5-1 and TRBJ2-2, the full variable domain is KAGVTQTPRYLIKTRGQQVTLSCSPISGHRSVSWYQQTPGQGLQFLFEYFSETQRNKGNFPGRFSGRQFSNSRSEMNVSTLELGDSALYLCASSWQGNSGELFFGEGSRLTVL.

J is TRBJ1-2 and V is TRBV25-1; maybe TRBD1 (6 bases). The CDR3 covers 14 residues. The germline gives CDR1 MGHDK, CDR2 SYGVNS. Trimming took off 3 bases at V and 3 bases at J, with 11 bases between the two ends. The CDR3 nucleotides read TGTGCCAGCAGTGACAGGACAGTCGACTATGGCTACACCTTC. It translates to CASSDRTVDYGYTF.

The chain uses TRBV7-3 and TRBJ2-6; D uncertain. The CDR3 totals 15 residues. The germline gives CDR1 SGHTA, CDR2 FQGTGA. Trimming shortened V by 3 bases and J by 0 bases, and 6 bases separated the two germline ends. In DNA form, the CDR3 reads TGTGCCAGCAGCTTGCCAAACTCTGGGGCCAACGTCCTGACTTTC. This encodes CASSLPNSGANVLTF.

This chain joins TRBV7-3 and TRBJ1-1; 8 nucleotides align to TRBD1. Losses at the gene ends were 1 base for V and 1 base for J; bases not matched to a gene: 5. The CDR3 sequence is 16 residues long. Germline V gives CDR1 SGHTA, CDR2 FQGTGA. CDR3 bases: TGTGCCAGCAGCTTAAGCACCGGGACAGGGAACACTGAAGCTTTCTTT. The encoded protein is CASSLSTGTGNTEAFF. Looking up the rest from reference TRBV7-3 and TRBJ1-1 gives the full variable domain: GAGVSQTPSNKVTEKGKYVELRCDPISGHTALYWYRQSLGQGPEFLIYFQGTGAADDSGLPNDRFFAVRPEGSVSTLKIQRTERGDSAVYLCASSLSTGTGNTEAFFGQGTRLTVV.

This clone was counted between two and nine times. This chain joins TRBV11-2 and TRBJ2-7, with D tentatively TRBD2 (5 bases). V lost 6 bases and J lost 7, with 16 bases in between. CDR3 length: 13 amino acids. Germline CDR1 SGHAT, CDR2 FQNNGV. CDR3 region: CASSLGFSGEQYF. Here the CDR3 DNA reads TGTGCCAGCAGTTTGGGGTTTTCGGGAGAGCAGTACTTC.

The chain uses TRBV30 and TRBJ1-1; D uncertain. Per the germline V gene, CDR1 is GTSNPN and CDR2 is SVGIG (reference sequence). The CDR3 extends over 13 amino acids. V shed 0 bases and J shed 5 bases, with 10 bases lying between them. The CDR3 reads CAWSVLLGTEAFF. CDR3 nucleotides: TGTGCCTGGAGTGTACTATTGGGGACTGAAGCTTTCTTT.

The gene calls are TRBV6-5 and TRBJ1-2, with D unclear. Looked up from germline, CDR1 is MNHEY and CDR2 is SVGAGI. This CDR3 contains 13 residues. V lost 5 bases and J lost 5, with 12 bases in between. DNA for the CDR3: TGTGCCAGCAGTCCGCGCGAGGGATATGGCTACACCTTC. This codes for CASSPREGYGYTF.

The chain joins TRBV27 to TRBJ2-6; D is perhaps TRBD2 (6 bases). Germline V CDR1 and CDR2: MNHEY, SMNVEV (reference sequence). The CDR3 extends over 16 amino acids. Trimming took off 6 bases at V and 0 bases at J, with 12 bases between the two ends. DNA for the CDR3: TGTGCCAGCAGGCGGGACGGAGTCTCTGGGGCCAACGTCCTGACTTTC. It codes for CASRRDGVSGANVLTF.

This chain connects TRBV29-1 to TRBJ2-1; the D is unclear. V was trimmed by 4 bases and J by 2 bases, leaving 9 bases between them. This CDR3 is built from 13 residues. Germline assignment: CDR1 SQVTM and CDR2 ANQGSEA. CDR3 sequence reads: CSVGTEPYNEQFF. The CDR3 DNA reads as TGCAGCGTTGGAACAGAGCCCTACAATGAGCAGTTCTTC.

There are a few counts of this clone. J is TRBJ2-3 and V is TRBV11-3; TRBD2 is a possible D gene (5 bases). Trimming removed 3 bases from V and 6 bases from J, with 10 bases in between. This CDR3 has 13 residues. Looked up from germline, CDR1 is SGHNT and CDR2 is YENEEA. Here the CDR3 reads CASSLREWDTQYF. The CDR3 bases are TGTGCCAGCAGCTTGAGGGAGTGGGATACGCAGTATTTT.

This clone showed up just a few times. The J gene is TRBJ1-3, the V gene TRBV29-1; perhaps TRBD1 as D (5 bases). Looked up from germline, CDR1 is SQVTM and CDR2 is ANQGSEA. V was cut by 5 bases and J by 4 bases, with 12 bases left in between. This CDR3 comprises 13 residues. This chain's CDR3 is CSVRPGRGNTIYF. CDR3 coding DNA: TGCAGCGTTAGACCGGGACGGGGAAACACCATATATTTT.

As to this clone: The same CDR3 arises from other DNA sequences in this sample as well. This chain connects TRBV10-3 to TRBJ2-5; no clear D gene. With 2 bases removed from V and 4 bases from J, the gap between germline ends came to 2 bases. CDR1 and CDR2 from the germline V gene are ENHRY and SYGVKD. The CDR3 is 11 residues long. CDR3 residues: CAISERETQYF. The DNA for the CDR3 is TGTGCCATCAGTGAGAGAGAGACCCAGTACTTC.

The CDR3 bases are TGTGCCAGCAGCGTCACCCCAACTAGGCTCCAAGAGACCCAGTACTTC. It yields the protein CASSVTPTRLQETQYF. V and J are TRBV9 and TRBJ2-5, with D possibly matching TRBD2 (5 bases). Trimming took 2 bases from V and 1 from J, leaving 15 bases between them. Germline V lookup: CDR1 SGDLS, CDR2 YYNGEE. CDR3 length: 16 residues.

This clone turned up a few times. The rearrangement joins TRBV6-6 to TRBJ2-1; D is undetermined. Germline CDR1 MNHNY, CDR2 SVGAGI (reference sequence). The V end lost 2 bases, the J end lost 5 bases, and 7 bases lay between the germline ends. The CDR3 consists of 13 residues. Written as DNA, the CDR3 is TGTGCCAGCAGTTACGAAACCAACAATGAGCAGTTCTTC. Residues: CASSYETNNEQFF.